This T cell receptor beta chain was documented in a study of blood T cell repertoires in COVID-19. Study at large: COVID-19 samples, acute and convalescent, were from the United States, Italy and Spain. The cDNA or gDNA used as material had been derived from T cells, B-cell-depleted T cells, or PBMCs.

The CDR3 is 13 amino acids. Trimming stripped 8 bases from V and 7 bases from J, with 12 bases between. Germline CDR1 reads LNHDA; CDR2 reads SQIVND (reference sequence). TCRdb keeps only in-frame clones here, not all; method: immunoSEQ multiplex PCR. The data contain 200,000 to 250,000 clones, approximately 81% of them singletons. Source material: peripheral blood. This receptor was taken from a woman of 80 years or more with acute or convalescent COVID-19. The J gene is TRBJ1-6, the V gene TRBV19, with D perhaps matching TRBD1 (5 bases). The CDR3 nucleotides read TGTGCCAGTCAGGGTAATTTCAATTCACCCCTCCACTTT. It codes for CASQGNFNSPLHF.